The source of this T cell receptor (beta chain) is a study of Graves' ophthalmopathy and Graves' hyperthyroidism. Overall study context: The term stable hyperthyroidism indicated an absence of ophthalmopathy within 18 months of follow-up.

Study-wide findings and caveats: Most expanded clonotypes in thyroid above 0.001 frequency also showed up in blood. The model reached approximately 71% sensitivity and approximately 72% specificity for predicting ophthalmopathy progression.

This clonotype was detected a few times. Its antigen is unidentified. The CDR3 is 13 amino acids. The V gene's germline CDR1 is SEHNR and CDR2 FQNEAQ (reference sequence). The V end lost 5 bases, the J end lost 2 bases, and 10 bases lay between the germline ends. Amplified material comprised TCR beta CDR3 regions derived from RNA transcripts. RT-PCR in the first round used HTBI primers; a second-round multiplex PCR followed. TCRdb processed the multiplex PCR reads anew with MiXCR; each CDR3 protein has one entry. Here the sample spans about 1.1 million distinct CDR3 sequences, about 35% being singletons.

Material for sequencing was peripheral blood or thyroid tissue (not recorded which). The receptor was isolated from an adult man with Graves' hyperthyroidism. The chain couples TRBV7-9 to TRBJ2-7, with unresolved D. Here the CDR3 reads CASSRMAAYEQYF. DNA of the CDR3: TGTGCCAGCAGCCGCATGGCCGCCTACGAGCAGTACTTC.